This T cell receptor (beta chain) was documented in a study of T cell responses to AZD1222 COVID-19 vaccine. Trimming at V came to 0 bases and at J to 5 bases, leaving 6 bases not matched to a gene. The CDR3 has 16 residues. Looked up from germline, CDR1 is SGDLS and CDR2 is YYNGEE. General observations from the study: The study reported that nearly half of spike-specific TCRs target unmutated variant regions. Spike regions recognized by vaccine-associated CD4 TCRs spanned the protein, led by 160-218 and 743-854.

Turning to this clone: Its antigen is not known.

Using immunoSEQ multiplex PCR, the repertoire was profiled, and TCRdb retains in-frame clones only, with some absent. The table has about 220,000 clones, 93% seen once. The clonotype was recovered from an adult in good health. This chain joins TRBV9 and TRBJ2-2, with 8 positions matching TRBD1. The sample here was peripheral blood, taken on day 0 of MenACWY control vaccination. The DNA for the CDR3 is TGTGCCAGCAGCGTAGTGGGGACAGGAAGTACCGGGGAGCTGTTTTTT. Translated, it gives CASSVVGTGSTGELFF. Looking up the rest from reference TRBV9 and TRBJ2-2 gives the full variable domain: DSGVTQTPKHLITATGQRVTLRCSPRSGDLSVYWYQQSLDQGLQFLIQYYNGEERAKGNILERFSAQQFPDLHSELNLSSLELGDSALYFCASSVVGTGSTGELFFGEGSRLTVL.